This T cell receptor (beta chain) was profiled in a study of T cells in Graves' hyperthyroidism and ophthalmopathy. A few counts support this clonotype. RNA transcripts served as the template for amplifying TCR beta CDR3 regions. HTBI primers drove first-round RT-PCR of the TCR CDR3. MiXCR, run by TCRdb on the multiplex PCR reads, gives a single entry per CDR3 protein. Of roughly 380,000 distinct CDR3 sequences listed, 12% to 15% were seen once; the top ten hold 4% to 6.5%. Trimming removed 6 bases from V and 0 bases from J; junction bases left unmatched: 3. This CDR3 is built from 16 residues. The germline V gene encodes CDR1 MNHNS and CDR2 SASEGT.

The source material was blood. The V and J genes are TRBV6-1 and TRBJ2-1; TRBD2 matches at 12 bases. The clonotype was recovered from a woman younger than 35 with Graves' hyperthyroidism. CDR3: CASRETSGSSYNEQFF. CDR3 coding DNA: TGTGCCAGCAGAGAGACTAGCGGGAGCTCCTACAATGAGCAGTTCTTC.